A selection of T cell receptor beta chains follows, all from one sample in a study of blood T cell repertoires in COVID-19. Assay used: immunoSEQ multiplex PCR; TCRdb lists only in-frame clones, some missing. The data show 300,000 to 500,000 clones, roughly 86% seen once. Specimen: PBMCs or T cells enriched from blood (not recorded which). These receptor sequences come from a woman between 40 and 55 years old with acute COVID-19. Each CDR3 is given with its conserved first and last residue. A D gene is named only where the DNA matches it firmly. Rows give clone size only sometimes, using once, few, many, or a class for an expanded clone.

d_call j_call v_call clone_size cdr3_nt cdr3_aa
TRBD1 TRBJ1-3 TRBV5-1 . TGCGCCAGCAGCTTGACAGGGGGGGACTCTGGAAACACCATATATTTT CASSLTGGDSGNTIYF
. TRBJ1-6 TRBV25-1 . TGTGCCAGCTGCGGGGCCTATAATTCACCCCTCCACTTT CASCGAYNSPLHF
TRBD1 TRBJ1-6 TRBV2 . TGTGCCAGCAGCCGTGGACAGGCGTCTAATTCACCCCTCCACTTT CASSRGQASNSPLHF
TRBD1 TRBJ1-2 TRBV6-5 . TGTGCCAGCAGGTACCCAACCGGGACAGCTTATGGCTACACCTTC CASRYPTGTAYGYTF
. TRBJ1-1 TRBV7-9 . TGTGCCAGCAGCTTAGCGGGCTCAACAGCTTTCTTT CASSLAGSTAFF
. TRBJ1-4 TRBV2 . TGTGCCAGCAGTGAACAGGGGTATAATGAAAAACTGTTTTTT CASSEQGYNEKLFF
. TRBJ1-2 TRBV2 . TGTGCCAGGAGCCTCCGGGACACTGCTAACTATGGCTACACCTTC CARSLRDTANYGYTF
. TRBJ1-1 TRBV7-8 once TGTGCCAGCAGCTTAGCGGTTTTGGGGGCCACTGAAGCTTTCTTT CASSLAVLGATEAFF
. TRBJ1-1 TRBV5-1 . TGCGCCAGCAGCAGGGGTGGCAACCTGAACACTGAAGCTTTCTTT CASSRGGNLNTEAFF
TRBD1 TRBJ2-5 TRBV7-8 . TGTGCCAGCAGCCCCAGGGGACAGCCTGAAGGGACCCAGTACTTC CASSPRGQPEGTQYF
. TRBJ1-5 TRBV19 . TGTGCCAGTACTTCGTGGGGCAAAGGTGGCAATCAGCCCCAGCATTTT CASTSWGKGGNQPQHF
TRBD1 TRBJ2-1 TRBV5-6 . TGTGCCAGCAGTCGCGGGACAGGCAGCTACAATGAGCAGTTCTTC CASSRGTGSYNEQFF
. TRBJ2-1 TRBV27 few TGTGCCAGCAGTTTAAGCGGAACCTACAATGAGCAGTTCTTC CASSLSGTYNEQFF
. TRBJ2-3 TRBV12-5 . TGTGCTAGTGGTTTGGTCCTGGGAGGACCCTGGAGAACAGATACGCAGTATTTT CASGLVLGGPWRTDTQYF
. TRBJ1-1 TRBV5-1 . TGCGCCAGCTCCGGCGCGGAAGGTCGCCACTTAGGAACTGAAGCTTTCTTT CASSGAEGRHLGTEAFF
. TRBJ2-1 TRBV6-6 . TGTGCCAGCAGCCGCCAGAATCTTAATGAGCAGTTCTTC CASSRQNLNEQFF
. TRBJ2-1 TRBV5-1 once TGCGCCAGCAGACCCGCGGCGGTCCCGCTGGGCAATGAGCAGTTCTTC CASRPAAVPLGNEQFF
TRBD1 TRBJ2-1 TRBV5-4 . TGTGCCAGCAGCTTATACCGGGACAGGCATGATGAGCAGTTCTTC CASSLYRDRHDEQFF
TRBD1 TRBJ2-7 TRBV2 . TGTGCCAGCAGTGACATCAGGGGGTCGACCTACGAGCAGTACTTC CASSDIRGSTYEQYF
TRBD1 TRBJ2-1 TRBV7-9 . TGTGCCAGCAGCTTCCGGCCCGGGACAGCTATCTACAATGAGCAGTTCTTC CASSFRPGTAIYNEQFF
. TRBJ2-4 TRBV2 . TGTGCCAGCAGTGAGGACACCTTAGCCAAAAACATTCAGTACTTC CASSEDTLAKNIQYF
TRBD1 TRBJ1-1 TRBV7-2 . TGTGCCAGCAGCTTAAAGACAGGGGGCACTGAAGCTTTCTTT CASSLKTGGTEAFF
. TRBJ2-3 TRBV10-1 . TGCGCCAGCAGTGAGTCGTCTGACAGACCCACAGATACGCAGTATTTT CASSESSDRPTDTQYF
. TRBJ2-2 TRBV11-2 . TGTGCCAGCAGCACCCAGGGGAGATTCTTGGGGGAGCTGTTTTTT CASSTQGRFLGELFF
TRBD1 TRBJ1-4 TRBV7-9 . TGTGCCAGCAGCTTAGTTTGGACAGGGAACGATGAAAAACTGTTTTTT CASSLVWTGNDEKLFF
TRBD2 TRBJ2-2 TRBV6-6 . TGTGCCAGCAGTCGGACTAGCGGGGGGTTTAACACCGGGGAGCTGTTTTTT CASSRTSGGFNTGELFF
. TRBJ2-5 TRBV30 . TGTGCCTGGAGTGTACTTGTCGGAGAAGAGACCCAGTACTTC CAWSVLVGEETQYF
. TRBJ1-3 TRBV29-1 . TGCAGCGTTCGTGATCCGAGGAACACCATATATTTT CSVRDPRNTIYF
TRBD1 TRBJ2-1 TRBV30 . TGTGCCTGGGGACTCACAGGGGGGTTCTACAATGAGCAGTTCTTC CAWGLTGGFYNEQFF
. TRBJ1-2 TRBV27 . TGTGCCAGCAGTTTATCGTCGGGGGGCGGGTATGGCTACACCTTC CASSLSSGGGYGYTF
TRBD1 TRBJ1-1 TRBV11-3 . TGTGCCAGCAGCCTAAGGGGACAGGGGGGAACTGAAGCTTTCTTT CASSLRGQGGTEAFF
TRBD1 TRBJ1-5 TRBV18 few TGTGCCAGCTCAAGCGGACAGGGTAATCAGCCCCAGCATTTT CASSSGQGNQPQHF
. TRBJ1-5 TRBV6-1 . TGTGCCAGCAGTGAAGGGGGCAGCCAGCCCCAGCATTTT CASSEGGSQPQHF
TRBD2 TRBJ2-7 TRBV5-1 once TGCGCCAGCAGGGCTGGACTAGCGGACTACGAGCAGTACTTC CASRAGLADYEQYF
TRBD1 TRBJ1-1 TRBV7-9 . TGTGCCAGCAGCGCGGGACAGATGAACACTGAAGCTTTCTTT CASSAGQMNTEAFF
. TRBJ1-3 TRBV6-6 . TGTGCCAGCAGTTACTCGAACACGGGGAGGACCATATATTTT CASSYSNTGRTIYF
. TRBJ2-5 TRBV5-1 . TGCGCCAGCAGCGCTGGCCTCTTCAACAGGGAGTTGGAGACCCAGTACTTC CASSAGLFNRELETQYF
TRBD1 TRBJ1-1 TRBV19 . TGTGCCAGTAGTATGGGACAGGGAGTCACTGAAGCTTTCTTT CASSMGQGVTEAFF
. TRBJ2-2 TRBV14 . TGTGCCAGCAGCCATCTGACCGGGACAATGGGAACCGGGGAGCTGTTTTTT CASSHLTGTMGTGELFF
. TRBJ1-1 TRBV5-1 . TGCGCCAGCAGCTTGGATTCAAGCGGGGGCAGAACTGAAGCTTTCTTT CASSLDSSGGRTEAFF
. TRBJ1-5 TRBV19 . TGTGCCAGTAGACATCGGGGGGGTTATGGCAATCAGCCCCAGCATTTT CASRHRGGYGNQPQHF
. TRBJ1-1 TRBV5-8 . TGTGCCAGCAGCCGAAGGGGGGGTAGGGAAGCTTTCTTT CASSRRGGREAFF
TRBD1 TRBJ2-7 TRBV30 . TGTGCCTGGAGTCCGGGACAGGGGACCTACGAGCAGTACTTC CAWSPGQGTYEQYF
TRBD1 TRBJ2-5 TRBV11-2 . TGTGCCAGCAGCTCAGGACAGGGGATCGGGACCCAGTACTTC CASSSGQGIGTQYF
TRBD1 TRBJ1-2 TRBV7-2 . TGTGCCAGCAGCCAGACAGGGTATGGCTACACCTTC CASSQTGYGYTF
TRBD1 TRBJ2-7 TRBV27 . TGTGCCAGCAGTTTAAAGGGACAGGCGTTTTACGAGCAGTACTTC CASSLKGQAFYEQYF
. TRBJ1-1 TRBV5-1 few TGCGCCAGCAGCTTGGTTCTTCGTATGGGGAGTATAAACGCGATGAACACTGAAGCTTTCTTT CASSLVLRMGSINAMNTEAFF
TRBD1 TRBJ1-4 TRBV3-1/TRBV3-2 . TGTGCCAGCAGCCACCCATCGGACAGGGGGCGTGAAAAACTGTTTTTT CASSHPSDRGREKLFF
TRBD1 TRBJ2-5 TRBV18 . TGTGCCAGCTCACCCGGGACAGGGACGGAGACCCAGTACTTC CASSPGTGTETQYF
TRBD1 TRBJ2-5 TRBV7-9 . TGTGCCAGCAGCCAGGGGGGACAGGGCCTAACCCAGTACTTC CASSQGGQGLTQYF
TRBD2 TRBJ2-3 TRBV7-2 few TGTGCCAGCAGCTCTCGAGCGGGGGGTACGGGAGATACGCAGTATTTT CASSSRAGGTGDTQYF
TRBD1 TRBJ2-3 TRBV5-1 . TGCGCCAGCAGCTTGGGGACAGGGAATGAGGACACAGATACGCAGTATTTT CASSLGTGNEDTDTQYF
. TRBJ2-5 TRBV2 . TGTGCCAGCAGTGTTGTCCGTGGGGCAGTCCAAGAGACCCAGTACTTC CASSVVRGAVQETQYF
. TRBJ2-7 TRBV7-8 once TGTGCCAGCAGCCCGGGACACGGATATTACGAGCAGTACTTC CASSPGHGYYEQYF